A selection of T cell receptor beta chains follows, all from one sample in a study of T-cell memory formation after mild COVID-19. TCRdb analysed the 5' RACE reads with MiXCR anew, one entry per CDR3 protein. In the table there are 350,000 or so distinct CDR3 sequences, 20% to 25% of which are singletons. Sequencing was carried out using PBMCs or a T cell subset sorted from them (not recorded which). The receptors here all came from a young man who had mild COVID-19 (a few samples of this study predate the infection). Cell type and time point are not known. Both conserved end residues are part of each CDR3. D genes are given only for firm matches. Not every row has a clone size; where given, it reads once, few, many or a size class.

>.|.|TRBJ1-1|TRBV5-4
TGTGCCAGCAGCTTGTTTGGGGGGGAAGCTTTCTTT
CASSLFGGEAFF
>TRBD1|few|TRBJ2-3|TRBV29-1
TGCAGCGTTGAATATGGACAGGGGACAGATACGCAGTATTTT
CSVEYGQGTDTQYF
>TRBD1|many|TRBJ1-1|TRBV6-5
TGTGCCAGCAGCAGAATGGACAGGGGGCTTCCGAACACTGAAGCTTTCTTT
CASSRMDRGLPNTEAFF
>TRBD1|.|TRBJ1-6|TRBV5-6
TGTGCCAGCAGCTTGGCCAGGGGGCGGATAGGGAATTCACCCCTCCACTTT
CASSLARGRIGNSPLHF
>.|.|TRBJ2-7|TRBV9
TGTGCCAGCAGCGTAGAGGGTTGGGAGGAAACCTACGAGCAGTACTTC
CASSVEGWEETYEQYF
>.|few|TRBJ2-1|TRBV4-3
TGCGCCAGCAGCCAAGAATCGGGCGGTTCCTACAATGAGCAGTTCTTC
CASSQESGGSYNEQFF
>.|.|TRBJ1-3|TRBV9
TGTGCCAGCAGCGCCGGGAACTCTGGAAACACCATATATTTT
CASSAGNSGNTIYF
>.|.|TRBJ1-4|TRBV18
TGTGCCAGCTCACCAATACCGGCAACTAATGAAAAACTGTTTTTT
CASSPIPATNEKLFF
>.|.|TRBJ1-5|TRBV6-5
TGTGCCAGCAGTTACGACAGGAATCAGCCCCAGCATTTT
CASSYDRNQPQHF
>.|.|TRBJ1-1|TRBV7-9
TGTGCCAGCAGTCCCAACGACTCTAAGAACACTGAAGCTTTCTTT
CASSPNDSKNTEAFF
>TRBD1|.|TRBJ2-4|TRBV20-1
TGCAGTGCTTCGACAGGGGGTCGAGCCAAAAACATTCAGTACTTC
CSASTGGRAKNIQYF
>TRBD1|few|TRBJ1-1|TRBV5-1
TGCGCCAGCAGCTGGAGACAGGGCGAAGGTGAAGCTTTCTTT
CASSWRQGEGEAFF
>.|.|TRBJ1-1|TRBV14
TGTGCCAGCAGCCAGGGGTTGGACACTGAAGCTTTCTTT
CASSQGLDTEAFF
>.|many|TRBJ2-6|TRBV6-5
TGTGCCAGCAGTTACTTCGGAACATCTGGGGCCAACGTCCTGACTTTC
CASSYFGTSGANVLTF
>TRBD1|.|TRBJ1-2|TRBV7-2
TGTGCCAGCAGCGCGCCTTCGGGACAGGCGTACGAATATGGCTACACCTTC
CASSAPSGQAYEYGYTF
>.|.|TRBJ2-1|TRBV7-6
TGTGCCAGCAGGTACAGCCCAGGCTCCTACAATGAGCAGTTCTTC
CASRYSPGSYNEQFF
>.|.|TRBJ1-2|TRBV20-1
TGCAGTGCTAGCGATGGTGGGGACTATGGCTACACCTTC
CSASDGGDYGYTF
>.|few|TRBJ1-5|TRBV20-1
TGCAGTGCTCGGCAGAGCAATCAGCCCCAGCATTTT
CSARQSNQPQHF
>.|few|TRBJ2-5|TRBV11-2
TGTGCCAGCAGCCAAACAGAGTTTGTGGCCCAGTACTTC
CASSQTEFVAQYF
>.|many|TRBJ2-7|TRBV7-9
TGTGCCAGCAGCTTATCCGGTGAGCCCCGCGAGCAGTACTTC
CASSLSGEPREQYF
>.|.|TRBJ1-2|TRBV6-5
TGTGCCAGCAGCCTAACGCAGGGATTGTCTAACTATGGCTACACCTTC
CASSLTQGLSNYGYTF
>TRBD1|.|TRBJ2-5|TRBV6-6
TGTGCCAGCAGTAACCCAGGGGGTTCGGAGACCCAGTACTTC
CASSNPGGSETQYF
>.|.|TRBJ2-7|TRBV7-9
TGTGCCAGCAGCTTAGCGACGGGATACGAGCAGTACTTC
CASSLATGYEQYF
>.|.|TRBJ1-5|TRBV20-1
TGCAGTGCTAGAAAGAGTCTACAGAGCGATCAGCCCCAGCATTTT
CSARKSLQSDQPQHF
>.|few|TRBJ1-5|TRBV7-2
TGTGCCAGCAGCTTATTGGGTAGTTGGCAGCCCCAGCATTTT
CASSLLGSWQPQHF
>TRBD2|many|TRBJ2-3|TRBV7-6
TGTGCCAGCAGCGTAGTAGCGGGGGCCCCCACAGATACGCAGTATTTT
CASSVVAGAPTDTQYF
>.|few|TRBJ1-5|TRBV12-3/TRBV12-4
TGTGCCACCCAGGCGGGGCGGTTCGGGCCCCAGCATTTT
CATQAGRFGPQHF
>TRBD1|.|TRBJ2-1|TRBV7-3
TGTGCCAGCAGCTTAGGTACAGGGGGGAAAGACAAGTTCTTC
CASSLGTGGKDKFF
>.|.|TRBJ1-4|TRBV6-5
TGTGCCTCCTCGGGCAGCGAAAAACCGGGAAAACTGTTTTTT
CASSGSEKPGKLFF
>.|few|TRBJ2-5|TRBV7-8
TGTGCCAGCAGCCGGGGCAGGGTGGGGGAAGAGACCCAGTACTTC
CASSRGRVGEETQYF
>TRBD1|.|TRBJ1-2|TRBV20-1
TGCAGTGCGAGGACAGGCGGATATGGCTACACCTTC
CSARTGGYGYTF
>.|few|TRBJ2-1|TRBV6-2/TRBV6-3
TGTGCCAGCAGTTTAGGTCCGTGGTATGAGCAGTTCTTC
CASSLGPWYEQFF
>TRBD2|.|TRBJ2-1|TRBV7-8
TGTGCCAGCAGCTTAGTGAGGGGAGGGAATGAGCAGTTCTTC
CASSLVRGGNEQFF
>.|.|TRBJ2-1|TRBV6-1
TGTGCCAGCAGTGTTGACAGCACTGAGCAGTTCTTC
CASSVDSTEQFF
>.|.|TRBJ2-1|TRBV5-1
TGCGCCAGCAGCTTGGTTCCAGATGAGCAGTTCTTC
CASSLVPDEQFF
>.|.|TRBJ1-2|TRBV4-1
TGCGCCAGCAGCCAAGTATCCGGGATCGGGGTTAACTATGGCTACACCTTC
CASSQVSGIGVNYGYTF
>.|.|TRBJ2-1|TRBV7-8
TGTGCCAGCAGCTTACCGGGACTGTACAATGAGCAGTTCTTC
CASSLPGLYNEQFF
>.|.|TRBJ1-3|TRBV12-3/TRBV12-4
TGTGCCAGCAGACTGGGCGAAGGAAACACCATATATTTT
CASRLGEGNTIYF
>.|.|TRBJ1-2|TRBV30
TGTGCCTGGAACGCGGTTGATAGTGGCTACACCTTC
CAWNAVDSGYTF
>.|few|TRBJ1-4|TRBV4-1
TGCGCCAGCAGACGACTAGGGGGGACGAATGAAAAACTGTTTTTT
CASRRLGGTNEKLFF
>.|many|TRBJ2-3|TRBV7-9
TGTGCCAGCAGCTCCCTCACAGATACGCAGTATTTT
CASSSLTDTQYF
>.|many|TRBJ2-2|TRBV7-3
TGTGCCAGCAGCTCAAGGGGAACCGGGGAGCTGTTTTTT
CASSSRGTGELFF
>.|few|TRBJ2-5|TRBV7-9
TGTGCCAGCAGGGAATTAGGGGAGACCCAGTACTTC
CASRELGETQYF
>TRBD2|.|TRBJ2-1|TRBV7-2
TGTGCCAGCAGCTTAGCGTTTGAGCGGGGCTATGAGCAGTTCTTC
CASSLAFERGYEQFF
>.|.|TRBJ2-3|TRBV12-3/TRBV12-4
TGTGCCAGCAGTCCGGGACTCGGGCGTTACGCAGATACGCAGTATTTT
CASSPGLGRYADTQYF
>TRBD2|many|TRBJ2-3|TRBV10-2
TGCGCCAGTAAAGAGCGGGGGAACACAGATACGCAGTATTTT
CASKERGNTDTQYF
>.|.|TRBJ1-4|TRBV7-8
TGTGCCAGCAGCTTAGGGACAGATTGGAATGAAAAACTGTTTTTT
CASSLGTDWNEKLFF
>.|.|TRBJ2-7|TRBV12-3/TRBV12-4
TGTGCCAGCAGGGACTCCGGGATCTCCTACGAGCAGTACTTC
CASRDSGISYEQYF